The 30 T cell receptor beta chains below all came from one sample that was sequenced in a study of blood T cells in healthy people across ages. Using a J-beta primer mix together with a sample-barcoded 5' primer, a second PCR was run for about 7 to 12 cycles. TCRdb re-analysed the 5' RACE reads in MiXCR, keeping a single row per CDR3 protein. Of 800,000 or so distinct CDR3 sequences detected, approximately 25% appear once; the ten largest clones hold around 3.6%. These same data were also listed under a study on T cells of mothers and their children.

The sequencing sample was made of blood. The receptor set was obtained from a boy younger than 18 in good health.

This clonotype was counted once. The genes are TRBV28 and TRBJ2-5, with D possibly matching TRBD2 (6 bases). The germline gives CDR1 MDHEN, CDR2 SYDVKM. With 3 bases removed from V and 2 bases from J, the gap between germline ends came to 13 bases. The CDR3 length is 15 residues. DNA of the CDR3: TGTGCCAGCAGTTTTACCGGGACTCTACAAGAGACCCAGTACTTC. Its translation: CASSFTGTLQETQYF.

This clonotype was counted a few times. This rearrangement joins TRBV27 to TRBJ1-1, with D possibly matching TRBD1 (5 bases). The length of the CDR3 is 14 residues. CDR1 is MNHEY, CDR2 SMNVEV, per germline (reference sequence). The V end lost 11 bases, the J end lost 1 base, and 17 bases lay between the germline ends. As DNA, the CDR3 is TGTGCCGGCAAATGGGGGACGGAGAACACTGAAGCTTTCTTT. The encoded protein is CAGKWGTENTEAFF.

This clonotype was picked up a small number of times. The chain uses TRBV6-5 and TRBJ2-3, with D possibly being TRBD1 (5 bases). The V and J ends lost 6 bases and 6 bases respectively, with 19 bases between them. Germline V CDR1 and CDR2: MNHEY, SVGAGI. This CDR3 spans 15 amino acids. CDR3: CASRSPRQNRDTQYF. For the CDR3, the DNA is TGTGCCAGCAGGTCCCCCCGACAGAATAGGGATACGCAGTATTTT.

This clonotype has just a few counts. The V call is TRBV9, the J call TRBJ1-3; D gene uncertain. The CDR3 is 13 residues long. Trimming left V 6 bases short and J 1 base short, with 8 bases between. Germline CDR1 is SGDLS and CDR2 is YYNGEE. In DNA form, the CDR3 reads TGTGCCAGCATGTCAGAGTCTGGAAACACCATATATTTT. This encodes CASMSESGNTIYF.

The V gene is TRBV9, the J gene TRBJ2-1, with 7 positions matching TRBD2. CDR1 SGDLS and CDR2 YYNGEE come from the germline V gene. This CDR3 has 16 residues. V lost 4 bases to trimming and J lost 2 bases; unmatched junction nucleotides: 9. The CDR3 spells CASSPLAGVPYNEQFF. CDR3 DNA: TGTGCCAGCAGCCCCTTGGCGGGGGTCCCCTACAATGAGCAGTTCTTC.

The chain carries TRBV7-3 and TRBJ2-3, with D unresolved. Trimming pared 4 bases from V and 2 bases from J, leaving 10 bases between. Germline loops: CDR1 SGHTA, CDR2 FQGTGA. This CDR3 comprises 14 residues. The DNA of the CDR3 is TGTGCCAGCAGCTACCTCTCCCACACAGATACGCAGTATTTT. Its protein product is CASSYLSHTDTQYF. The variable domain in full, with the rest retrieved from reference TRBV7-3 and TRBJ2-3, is GAGVSQTPSNKVTEKGKYVELRCDPISGHTALYWYRQSLGQGPEFLIYFQGTGAADDSGLPNDRFFAVRPEGSVSTLKIQRTERGDSAVYLCASSYLSHTDTQYFGPGTRLTVL.

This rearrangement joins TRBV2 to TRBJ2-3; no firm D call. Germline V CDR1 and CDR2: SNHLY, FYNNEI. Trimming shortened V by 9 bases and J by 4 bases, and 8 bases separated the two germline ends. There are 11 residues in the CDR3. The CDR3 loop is CASEEPDTQYF. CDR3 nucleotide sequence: TGTGCCAGTGAGGAACCAGATACGCAGTATTTT.

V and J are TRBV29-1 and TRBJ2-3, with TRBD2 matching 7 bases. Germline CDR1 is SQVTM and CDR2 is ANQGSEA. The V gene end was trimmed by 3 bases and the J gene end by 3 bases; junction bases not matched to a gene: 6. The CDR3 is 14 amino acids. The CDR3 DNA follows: TGCAGCGTTGATGGTGGCGGGAGAACAGATACGCAGTATTTT. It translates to CSVDGGGRTDTQYF.

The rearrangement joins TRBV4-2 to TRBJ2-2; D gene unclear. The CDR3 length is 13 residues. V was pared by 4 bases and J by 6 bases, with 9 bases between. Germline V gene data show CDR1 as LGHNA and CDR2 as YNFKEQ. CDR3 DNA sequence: TGTGCCAGCAGCCCGAGGCAGTCCGGGGAGCTGTTTTTT. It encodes CASSPRQSGELFF.

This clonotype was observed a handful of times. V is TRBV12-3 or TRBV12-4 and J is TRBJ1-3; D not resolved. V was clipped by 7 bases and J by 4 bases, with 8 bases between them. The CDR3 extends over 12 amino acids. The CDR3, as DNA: TGTGCCAGCACCGATAAGGGAAACACCATATATTTT. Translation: CASTDKGNTIYF.

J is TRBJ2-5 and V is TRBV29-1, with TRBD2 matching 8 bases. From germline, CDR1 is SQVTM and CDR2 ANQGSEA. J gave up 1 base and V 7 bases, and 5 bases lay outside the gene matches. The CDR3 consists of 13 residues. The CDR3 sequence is CSAAGGVQETQYF. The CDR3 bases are TGCAGCGCGGCGGGAGGAGTCCAAGAGACCCAGTACTTC.

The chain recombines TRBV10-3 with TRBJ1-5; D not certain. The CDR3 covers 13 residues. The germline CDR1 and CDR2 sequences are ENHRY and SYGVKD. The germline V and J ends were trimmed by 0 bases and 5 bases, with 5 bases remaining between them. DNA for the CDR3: TGTGCCATCAGTGAGTCTTTGGATCAGCCCCAGCATTTT. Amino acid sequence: CAISESLDQPQHF.

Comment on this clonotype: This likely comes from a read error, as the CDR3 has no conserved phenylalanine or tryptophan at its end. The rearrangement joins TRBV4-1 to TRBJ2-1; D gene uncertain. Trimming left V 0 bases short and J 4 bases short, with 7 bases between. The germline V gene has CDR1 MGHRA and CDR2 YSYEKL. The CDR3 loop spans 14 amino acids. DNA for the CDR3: TGCGCCAGCAGCCAAGATCGAGAGTACAATGAGCAGTTCCTC. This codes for CASSQDREYNEQFL.

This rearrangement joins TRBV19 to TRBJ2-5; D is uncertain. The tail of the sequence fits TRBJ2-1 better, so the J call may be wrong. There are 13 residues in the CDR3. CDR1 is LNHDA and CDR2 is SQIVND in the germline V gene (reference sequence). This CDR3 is CASSTWGLDEQFF. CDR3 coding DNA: TGTGCCAGTAGTACCTGGGGTTTGGATGAGCAGTTCTTC.

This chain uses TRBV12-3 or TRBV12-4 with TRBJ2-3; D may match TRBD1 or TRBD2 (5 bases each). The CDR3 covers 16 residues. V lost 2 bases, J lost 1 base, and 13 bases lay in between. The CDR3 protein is CASSLRVGTGTDTQYF. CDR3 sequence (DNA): TGTGCCAGCAGTTTACGTGTAGGGACGGGCACAGATACGCAGTATTTT.

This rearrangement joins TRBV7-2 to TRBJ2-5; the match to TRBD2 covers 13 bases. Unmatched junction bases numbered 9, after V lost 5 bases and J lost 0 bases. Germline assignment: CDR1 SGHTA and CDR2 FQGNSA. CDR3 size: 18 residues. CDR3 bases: TGTGCCAGCAGCCAACGACTAGCGGGGGGACCGTACCAAGAGACCCAGTACTTC. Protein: CASSQRLAGGPYQETQYF.

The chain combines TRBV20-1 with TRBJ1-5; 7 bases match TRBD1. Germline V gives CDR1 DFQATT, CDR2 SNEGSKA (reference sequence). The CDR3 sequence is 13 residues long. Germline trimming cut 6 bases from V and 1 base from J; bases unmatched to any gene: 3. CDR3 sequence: CSAPRGSNQPQHF. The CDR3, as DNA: TGCAGTGCCCCCAGGGGGAGCAATCAGCCCCAGCATTTT.

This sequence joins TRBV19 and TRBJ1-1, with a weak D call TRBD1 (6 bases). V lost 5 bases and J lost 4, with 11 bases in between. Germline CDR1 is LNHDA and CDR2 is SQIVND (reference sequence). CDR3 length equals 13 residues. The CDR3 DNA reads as TGTGCCAGTAGTGACACAGGGATCACTGAAGCTTTCTTT. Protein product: CASSDTGITEAFF. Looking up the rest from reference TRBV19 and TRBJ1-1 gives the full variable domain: DGGITQSPKYLFRKEGQNVTLSCEQNLNHDAMYWYRQDPGQGLRLIYYSQIVNDFQKGDIAEGYSVSREKKESFPLTVTSAQKNPTAFYLCASSDTGITEAFFGQGTRLTVV.

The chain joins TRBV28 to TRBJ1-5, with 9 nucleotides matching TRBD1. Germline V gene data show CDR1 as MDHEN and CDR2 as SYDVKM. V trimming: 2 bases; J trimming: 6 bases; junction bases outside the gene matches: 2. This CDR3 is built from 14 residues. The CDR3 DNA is TGTGCCAGCAGTTTAGGACAGGGGATTCAGCCCCAGCATTTT. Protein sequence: CASSLGQGIQPQHF. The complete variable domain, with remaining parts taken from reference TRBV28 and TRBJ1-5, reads DVKVTQSSRYLVKRTGEKVFLECVQDMDHENMFWYRQDPGLGLRLIYFSYDVKMKEKGDIPEGYSVSREKKERFSLILESASTNQTSMYLCASSLGQGIQPQHFGDGTRLSIL.

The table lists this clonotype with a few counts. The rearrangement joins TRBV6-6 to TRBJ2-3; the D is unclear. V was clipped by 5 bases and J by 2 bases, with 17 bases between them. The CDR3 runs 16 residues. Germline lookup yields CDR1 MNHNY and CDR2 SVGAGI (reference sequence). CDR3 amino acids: CASSGLGLPFTDTQYF. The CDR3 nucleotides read TGTGCCAGCAGTGGCTTGGGCCTTCCCTTCACAGATACGCAGTATTTT.

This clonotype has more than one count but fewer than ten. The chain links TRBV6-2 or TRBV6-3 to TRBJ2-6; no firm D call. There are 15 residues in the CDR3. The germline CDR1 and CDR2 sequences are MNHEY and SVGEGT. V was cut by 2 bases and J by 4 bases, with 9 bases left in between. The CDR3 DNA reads TGTGCCAGCAGTTACGAGGTTCCCGGGGCCAACGTCCTGACTTTC. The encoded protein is CASSYEVPGANVLTF.

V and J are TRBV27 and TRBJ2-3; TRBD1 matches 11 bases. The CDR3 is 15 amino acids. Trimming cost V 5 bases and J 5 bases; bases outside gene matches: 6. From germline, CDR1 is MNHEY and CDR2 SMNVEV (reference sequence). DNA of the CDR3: TGTGCCAGCAGTCGGACAGGGGGCCTAGGAGATACGCAGTATTTT. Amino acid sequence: CASSRTGGLGDTQYF.

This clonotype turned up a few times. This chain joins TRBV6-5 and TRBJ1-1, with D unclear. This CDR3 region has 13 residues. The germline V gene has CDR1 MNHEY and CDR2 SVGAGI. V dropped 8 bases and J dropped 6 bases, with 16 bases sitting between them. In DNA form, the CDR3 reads TGTGCCAGCCTACCTCTTCTCGGCCCTGAAGCTTTCTTT. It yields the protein CASLPLLGPEAFF.

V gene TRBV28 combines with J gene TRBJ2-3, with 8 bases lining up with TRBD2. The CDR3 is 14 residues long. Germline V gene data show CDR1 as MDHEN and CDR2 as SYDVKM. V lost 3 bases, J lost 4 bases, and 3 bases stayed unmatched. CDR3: CASSFREGPDTQYF. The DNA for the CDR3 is TGTGCCAGCAGTTTCCGGGAGGGCCCAGATACGCAGTATTTT.

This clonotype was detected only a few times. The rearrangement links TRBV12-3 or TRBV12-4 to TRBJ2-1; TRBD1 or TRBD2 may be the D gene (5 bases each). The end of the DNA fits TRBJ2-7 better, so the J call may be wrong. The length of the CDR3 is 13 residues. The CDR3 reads CASSLQGPQEQYF. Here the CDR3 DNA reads TGTGCCAGCAGTTTACAGGGACCCCAGGAGCAGTACTTC.

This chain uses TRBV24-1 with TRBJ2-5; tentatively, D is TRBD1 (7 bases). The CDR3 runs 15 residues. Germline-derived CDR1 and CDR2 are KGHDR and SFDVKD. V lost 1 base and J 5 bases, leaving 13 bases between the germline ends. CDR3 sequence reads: CATSDLGPGGETQYF. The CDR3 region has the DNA TGTGCCACCAGTGATTTAGGGCCAGGGGGGGAGACCCAGTACTTC.

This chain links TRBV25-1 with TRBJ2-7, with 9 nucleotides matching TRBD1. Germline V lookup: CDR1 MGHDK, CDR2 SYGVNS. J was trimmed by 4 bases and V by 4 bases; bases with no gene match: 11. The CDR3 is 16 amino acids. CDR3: CASSASGTGYGYEQYF. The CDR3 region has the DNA TGTGCCAGCAGTGCCTCCGGGACAGGGTACGGGTACGAGCAGTACTTC.

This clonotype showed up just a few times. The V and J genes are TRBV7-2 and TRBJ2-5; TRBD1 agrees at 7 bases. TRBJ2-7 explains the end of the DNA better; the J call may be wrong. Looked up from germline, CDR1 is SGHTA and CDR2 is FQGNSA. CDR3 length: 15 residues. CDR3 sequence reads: CASSWTGTEAYEQYF. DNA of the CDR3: TGTGCCAGCAGCTGGACCGGGACAGAGGCCTACGAGCAGTACTTC.

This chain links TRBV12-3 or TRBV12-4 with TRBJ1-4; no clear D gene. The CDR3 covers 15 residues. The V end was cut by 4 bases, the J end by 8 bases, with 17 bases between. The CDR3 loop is CASSSMAGLSEKLFF. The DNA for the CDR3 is TGTGCCAGCAGTTCAATGGCAGGCCTGAGCGAAAAACTGTTTTTT.

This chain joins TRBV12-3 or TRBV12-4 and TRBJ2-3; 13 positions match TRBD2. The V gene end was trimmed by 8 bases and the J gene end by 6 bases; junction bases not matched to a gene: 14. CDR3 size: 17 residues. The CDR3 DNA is TGTGCCAGCGTTGACCGGGGGACTAGCGGGACAAAGGATACGCAGTATTTT. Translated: CASVDRGTSGTKDTQYF.